This T cell receptor (beta chain) was identified in a study of blood T cell repertoires in COVID-19. Study information: Both acute and convalescent COVID-19 samples were obtained from the United States, Italy and Spain.

Profiling relied on immunoSEQ multiplex PCR, and the TCRdb table lists in-frame clones only, not all of them. The sample contains fewer than 80,000 clones, roughly 89% of which appear only once. Specimen: peripheral blood. This TCR derives from a woman aged 45-60 years with active COVID-19.

This CDR3 reads CASSLSHTSRPLHF. CDR3 nucleotide sequence: TGTGCCAGCAGTTTATCCCATACCTCCAGGCCCCTCCACTTT. V gene TRBV27 combines with J gene TRBJ1-6; D is ambiguous. Germline CDR1 is MNHEY and CDR2 is SMNVEV (reference sequence). V was cut by 0 bases and J by 13 bases, with 13 bases left in between. The CDR3 extends over 14 amino acids.